Each of the 12 T cell receptor beta chains below was sequenced from the same sample in a study of beta chain features in type 1 diabetes (dated by TCRdb to between 2018 and 2020). The library was produced with the immunoSEQ multiplex PCR assay. The entire isolated RNA was reverse transcribed using the High Capacity cDNA Reverse Transcription Kit, and thus expressed TCRB transcripts were sequenced. The immuneACCESS repertoire file appears here via TCRdb, limited to in-frame rearrangements. These files lack a portion of the clones; in checked studies, under half of the deficit traces to unresolved V genes, and the cause of the others is not known. This sample lists some 190,000 clones; 7.8% were detected once. Jointly, the top ten make up more than 0.75% of the sample. What these receptors recognize is not known. The research as a whole found: A moderate but significant shortening of TCRB CDR3 length was observed in type 1 diabetes patients in all four CD4+ subsets.

Material for sequencing was central memory CD4+ T cells from blood. These receptors were collected from a woman in her 40s with type 1 diabetes.

The chain links TRBV7-9 to TRBJ2-5, with TRBD2 matching over 9 bases. V lost 4 bases, J lost 2 bases, and 5 bases stayed unmatched. Germline CDR1 reads SEHNR; CDR2 reads FQNEAQ (reference sequence). The CDR3 extends over 15 amino acids. The CDR3 protein is CASSWSSGVQETQYF. Here the CDR3 DNA reads TGTGCCAGCAGCTGGTCTAGCGGGGTGCAAGAGACCCAGTACTTC.

This clone occurred a few times. The chain couples TRBV7-9 to TRBJ2-1; unclear D gene. This CDR3 comprises 14 residues. Germline-derived CDR1 and CDR2 are SEHNR and FQNEAQ (reference sequence). V gave up 5 bases and J gave up 6 bases, with 14 bases separating them. DNA of the CDR3: TGTGCCAGCAGCCCCCCCATTGGGCGCAATGAGCAGTTCTTC. Translation gives CASSPPIGRNEQFF. Filled out from reference TRBV7-9 and TRBJ2-1, the complete variable domain reads DTGVSQNPRHKITKRGQNVTFRCDPISEHNRLYWYRQTLGQGPEFLTYFQNEAQLEKSRLLSDRFSAERPKGSFSTLEIQRTEQGDSAMYLCASSPPIGRNEQFFGPGTRLTVL.

This clone was seen more than once but under ten times. The chain carries TRBV15 and TRBJ1-1; no firm D call. CDR1 is LNHNV and CDR2 is YYDKDF in the germline V gene (reference sequence). The CDR3 sequence is 13 residues long. V dropped 0 bases and J dropped 2 bases, with 4 bases sitting between them. The DNA for the CDR3 is TGTGCCACCAGCAGAGATCTTAACACTGAAGCTTTCTTT. It yields the protein CATSRDLNTEAFF. The whole variable domain, remainder taken from reference TRBV15 and TRBJ1-1, is DAMVIQNPRYQVTQFGKPVTLSCSQTLNHNVMYWYQQKSSQAPKLLFHYYDKDFNNEADTPDNFQSRRPNTSFCFLDIRSPGLGDTAMYLCATSRDLNTEAFFGQGTRLTVV.

This clone was picked up a small number of times. The rearrangement uses TRBV5-4 and TRBJ2-7, with TRBD2 matching over 11 bases. The germline V gene has CDR1 SGHNT and CDR2 YYREEE (reference sequence). The CDR3 totals 15 residues. J was trimmed by 4 bases and V by 5 bases; bases with no gene match: 8. CDR3 region: CASRAASGRNYEQYF. In DNA, the CDR3 is TGTGCCAGCAGAGCGGCTAGCGGGAGGAATTACGAGCAGTACTTC.

Only a few counts were recorded for this clone. The chain carries TRBV4-1 and TRBJ2-1, with 7 bases lining up with TRBD2. The CDR3 covers 17 residues. The V and J ends lost 0 bases and 0 bases, in that order; junction bases with no gene match: 5. The germline V gene encodes CDR1 MGHRA and CDR2 YSYEKL. The CDR3 nucleotides read TGCGCCAGCAGCCAAGATCGGGGCGGGAGCTCCTACAATGAGCAGTTCTTC. Its protein is CASSQDRGGSSYNEQFF.

This rearrangement joins TRBV7-2 to TRBJ2-3; D is undetermined. In germline, CDR1 is SGHTA, CDR2 FQGNSA. This CDR3 is 14 amino acids long. The V gene lost 5 bases and the J gene lost 0 bases, with 9 bases spanning the gap. The CDR3 is CASSLDKSTDTQYF. In DNA form, the CDR3 reads TGTGCCAGCAGCCTCGACAAAAGCACAGATACGCAGTATTTT. Full variable domain (remainder filled in from reference TRBV7-2 and TRBJ2-3): GAGVSQSPSNKVTEKGKDVELRCDPISGHTALYWYRQSLGQGLEFLIYFQGNSAPDKSGLPSDRFSAERTGGSVSTLTIQRTQQEDSAVYLCASSLDKSTDTQYFGPGTRLTVL.

This clone was seen at least ten times. The V and J genes are TRBV9 and TRBJ2-2; D unclear. The CDR3 runs to 15 residues. Germline values: CDR1 SGDLS, CDR2 YYNGEE. V dropped 3 bases and J dropped 5 bases, with 14 bases sitting between them. CDR3 in amino acids: CASSALSSVTGELFF. In DNA, the CDR3 is TGTGCCAGCAGCGCCCTCTCATCGGTGACCGGGGAGCTGTTTTTT.

The table lists this clone with a few counts. The rearrangement links TRBV11-1 to TRBJ1-1; D possibly corresponds to TRBD1 (6 bases). This CDR3 has 14 amino acids. CDR1 SGHAT and CDR2 FQDESV come from the germline V gene (reference sequence). V was trimmed by 5 bases and J by 9 bases, leaving 19 bases between them. The CDR3 region is CASSPQGIGQKAFF. The CDR3 DNA reads as TGTGCCAGCAGCCCCCAGGGGATCGGACAGAAAGCTTTCTTT.

This chain connects TRBV28 to TRBJ2-1; D is perhaps TRBD1 (7 bases). CDR1 is MDHEN and CDR2 is SYDVKM in the germline V gene. Between the trimmed V and J ends, which lost 6 bases and 7 bases, there was a span of 19 bases. The CDR3 loop spans 15 amino acids. Here the CDR3 DNA reads TGTGCCAGCAGCCCAGGGGGAGGCAGGGGGAATGAGCAGTTCTTC. This codes for CASSPGGGRGNEQFF.

The V and J genes are TRBV7-8 and TRBJ1-2; D is ambiguous. Trimming pared 5 bases from V and 3 bases from J, leaving 16 bases between. Germline CDR1 is SGHVS and CDR2 is FQNEAQ. CDR3 length: 15 residues. DNA of the CDR3: TGTGCCAGCAGCCCAAGGGCGCGGGAGGACTATGGCTACACCTTC. Translation: CASSPRAREDYGYTF. Looking up the rest from reference TRBV7-8 and TRBJ1-2 gives the full variable domain: GAGVSQSPRYKVAKRGQDVALRCDPISGHVSLFWYQQALGQGPEFLTYFQNEAQLDKSGLPSDRFFAERPEGSVSTLKIQRTQQEDSAVYLCASSPRAREDYGYTFGSGTRLTVV.

This clone was counted only a few times. The CDR3 spells CASSTNGLLGNTEAFF. The CDR3 DNA follows: TGTGCCAGCAGCACAAACGGACTTTTGGGGAACACTGAAGCTTTCTTT. The gene calls are TRBV7-2 and TRBJ1-1; D is unresolved. There are 16 residues in the CDR3. Germline CDR1 and CDR2: SGHTA and FQGNSA. V shed 5 bases and J shed 1 base, with 17 bases lying between them. The complete variable domain, with remaining parts taken from reference TRBV7-2 and TRBJ1-1, reads GAGVSQSPSNKVTEKGKDVELRCDPISGHTALYWYRQSLGQGLEFLIYFQGNSAPDKSGLPSDRFSAERTGGSVSTLTIQRTQQEDSAVYLCASSTNGLLGNTEAFFGQGTRLTVV.

This clone appeared a few times. V gene TRBV29-1 combines with J gene TRBJ2-2, with a possible D match to TRBD2 (6 bases). Trimming stripped 3 bases from V and 9 bases from J, with 14 bases between. The CDR3 contains 13 residues. CDR1 and CDR2 (germline): SQVTM, ANQGSEA. CDR3 protein: CSVEGTGGRELFF. For the CDR3, the DNA is TGCAGCGTTGAGGGGACTGGTGGAAGGGAGCTGTTTTTT.